A single sample gave rise to the 18 T cell receptor beta chains below, sequenced in a study of blood T cell repertoires in COVID-19. The assay was immunoSEQ multiplex PCR, and TCRdb's table has in-frame clones only and misses some. Here the sample spans 95,000 or so clones, about four fifths being singletons. Sample: peripheral blood. Receptor source: a human donor in a cohort sampled during active COVID-19.

This clone appeared a single time. The chain recombines TRBV3-1 (or the pseudogene TRBV3-2) with TRBJ1-2; possibly TRBD1 for D (6 bases). V was cut by 0 bases and J by 3 bases, with 8 bases left in between. The CDR3 runs 14 residues. CDR1 is LGHDT, CDR2 YNNKEL, per germline (reference sequence). In DNA form, the CDR3 reads TGTGCCAGCAGCCAAGAAGGGGGGGACTATGGCTACACCTTC. As protein: CASSQEGGDYGYTF.

The CDR3, as DNA: TGTGCCAGCAGCGCGGCGGACCGGGACAGGGCATGGACGTTCGTCCGGGAGCTGTTTTTT. Translated: CASSAADRDRAWTFVRELFF. The gene calls are TRBV9 and TRBJ2-2, with 9 bases fitting TRBD1. CDR1 and CDR2 from the germline V gene are SGDLS and YYNGEE. V shed 3 bases and J 9 bases; nucleotides not matched to a gene: 24. The CDR3 is made up of 20 amino acids.

The rearrangement joins TRBV5-4 to TRBJ2-7; D unclear. Germline V gene lookup returns CDR1 SGHNT and CDR2 YYREEE (reference sequence). The V end was cut by 2 bases, the J end by 3 bases, with 15 bases between. The CDR3 totals 15 residues. The CDR3: CASSFALIQSYEQYF. The CDR3 nucleotides read TGTGCCAGCAGCTTCGCTTTGATACAGAGCTACGAGCAGTACTTC. Together with reference TRBV5-4 and TRBJ2-7, the CDR3 gives the full variable domain: ETGVTQSPTHLIKTRGQQVTLRCSSQSGHNTVSWYQQALGQGPQFIFQYYREEENGRGNFPPRFSGLQFPNYSSELNVNALELDDSALYLCASSFALIQSYEQYFGPGTRLTVT.

This clone was counted once. This chain joins TRBV5-5 and TRBJ1-1; possible D gene TRBD1, 6 bases. There are 17 residues in the CDR3. Trimming cost V 1 base and J 7 bases, with 23 bases left between them. Germline CDR1 reads SGHKS; CDR2 reads YYEKEE (reference sequence). The CDR3 sequence: CASSLSIKPGQGDEAFF. CDR3 DNA sequence: TGTGCCAGCAGCTTGTCAATAAAACCGGGACAAGGGGATGAAGCTTTCTTT.

V gene TRBV25-1 combines with J gene TRBJ1-1, with a possible D match to TRBD1 (5 bases). This CDR3 contains 15 residues. Trimming cost V 2 bases and J 1 base, with 11 bases left between them. Germline V gene lookup returns CDR1 MGHDK and CDR2 SYGVNS. As DNA, the CDR3 is TGTGCCAGCAGTGAAATTGGAACAGGGAACACTGAAGCTTTCTTT. Protein sequence: CASSEIGTGNTEAFF.

The V gene is TRBV28, the J gene TRBJ1-2; D is unresolved. The CDR3 loop spans 15 amino acids. Trimming took off 5 bases at V and 5 bases at J, with 18 bases between the two ends. Germline loops: CDR1 MDHEN, CDR2 SYDVKM. The CDR3 DNA reads as TGTGCCAGCAGTCCCGCCGAGGGAACGGGATATGGCTACACCTTC. It specifies CASSPAEGTGYGYTF.

This chain connects TRBV18 to TRBJ2-7; 9 bases agree with TRBD2. The CDR3 extends over 14 amino acids. The V and J ends lost 1 base and 6 bases, in that order; junction bases with no gene match: 4. Germline lookup yields CDR1 KGHSH and CDR2 LQKENI. CDR3 nucleotides: TGTGCCAGCTCACCACTAGCGGGAGCATCCGAGCAGTACTTC. Its translation: CASSPLAGASEQYF. The variable domain in full, with the rest retrieved from reference TRBV18 and TRBJ2-7, is NAGVMQNPRHLVRRRGQEARLRCSPMKGHSHVYWYRQLPEEGLKFMVYLQKENIIDESGMPKERFSAEFPKEGPSILRIQQVVRGDSAAYFCASSPLAGASEQYFGPGTRLTVT.

The chain carries TRBV3-1 (or the pseudogene TRBV3-2) and TRBJ1-1; D possibly corresponds to TRBD1 (6 bases). The CDR3 consists of 12 residues. V lost 5 bases, J lost 6 bases, and 10 bases lay in between. Germline CDR1 reads LGHDT; CDR2 reads YNNKEL (reference sequence). The CDR3 protein is CASSVQGSEAFF. CDR3 nucleotides: TGTGCCAGCAGCGTACAGGGATCTGAAGCTTTCTTT.

This chain joins TRBV4-3 and TRBJ2-5, with 15 nucleotides matching TRBD2. J lost 0 bases, V lost 0 bases, and 5 bases had no gene match. CDR3 length equals 19 residues. Germline assignment: CDR1 LGHNA and CDR2 YSLEER. The DNA for the CDR3 is TGCGCCAGCAGCCAAGAAAGGACTAGCGGGGGGGCAAACCAAGAGACCCAGTACTTC. Translating gives CASSQERTSGGANQETQYF.

The chain has TRBV4-1 and TRBJ1-5; maybe TRBD1 (6 bases). V was pared by 4 bases and J by 4 bases, with 17 bases between. This CDR3 has 16 residues. In germline, CDR1 is MGHRA, CDR2 YSYEKL. The CDR3 here is CASSLVVGQSNQPQHF. For the CDR3, the DNA is TGCGCCAGCAGCCTCGTAGTAGGACAGTCTAATCAGCCCCAGCATTTT.

In DNA form, the CDR3 reads TGTGCCAGCAGCCAAGCCGACAGAACTTTTAGCTCTGGAAACACCATATATTTT. It translates to CASSQADRTFSSGNTIYF. V usage is TRBV3-1 (or the pseudogene TRBV3-2) and J usage is TRBJ1-3; a weak D match, TRBD1 (5 bases). Trimming took off 1 base at V and 0 bases at J, with 16 bases between the two ends. Germline V gene lookup returns CDR1 LGHDT and CDR2 YNNKEL (reference sequence). The CDR3 length is 18 residues.

The V gene is TRBV3-1 (or the pseudogene TRBV3-2), the J gene TRBJ1-3, with D perhaps TRBD1 (5 bases). Trimming stripped 1 base from V and 0 bases from J, with 10 bases between. CDR3 length equals 16 residues. The V gene's germline CDR1 is LGHDT and CDR2 YNNKEL (reference sequence). The CDR3 DNA reads TGTGCCAGCAGCCAAGTTATAGGGGTCTCTGGAAACACCATATATTTT. Amino acids: CASSQVIGVSGNTIYF.

Only one count was recorded for this clone. This chain's CDR3 is CASSYSRQGDGYTF. The CDR3 DNA sequence: TGTGCCAGCAGTTACTCTCGACAGGGGGACGGCTACACCTTC. The chain has TRBV6-6 and TRBJ1-2; 9 nucleotides line up with TRBD1. The germline CDR1 and CDR2 sequences are MNHNY and SVGAGI (reference sequence). This CDR3 is 14 amino acids long. V shed 0 bases and J 8 bases; nucleotides not matched to a gene: 4.

V and J are TRBV20-1 and TRBJ1-2; D may be TRBD1 (5 bases). Germline V gives CDR1 DFQATT, CDR2 SNEGSKA (reference sequence). V was trimmed by 3 bases and J by 3 bases, leaving 11 bases between them. The CDR3 contains 13 residues. CDR3 sequence reads: CSASTGTYYGYTF. The CDR3 DNA is TGCAGTGCTAGTACCGGGACTTACTATGGCTACACCTTC.

This clone was picked up a small number of times. This chain links TRBV5-6 with TRBJ1-5; 9 nucleotides agree with TRBD1. V lost 4 bases to trimming and J lost 2 bases; unmatched junction nucleotides: 10. The CDR3 loop spans 17 amino acids. Germline assignment: CDR1 SGHDT and CDR2 YYEEEE. This CDR3 is CASSLRGTGSGNQPQHF. For the CDR3, the DNA is TGTGCCAGCAGCCTACGGGGGACAGGGAGCGGCAATCAGCCCCAGCATTTT.

The rearrangement links TRBV19 to TRBJ1-2; no definite D call. The CDR3 runs to 15 residues. Germline assignment: CDR1 LNHDA and CDR2 SQIVND (reference sequence). V lost 6 bases and J lost 7, with 21 bases in between. CDR3 sequence: CASSNSLGARRGYTF. The CDR3 DNA follows: TGTGCCAGTAGCAACAGTTTGGGCGCACGGCGTGGCTACACCTTC.

The chain couples TRBV5-1 to TRBJ2-1; no reliable D call. Germline V gene data show CDR1 as SGHRS and CDR2 as YFSETQ. Trimming removed 0 bases at V and 0 bases at J, with 10 bases between. The CDR3 covers 16 residues. The CDR3 sequence is CASSLATASSYNEQFF. DNA of the CDR3: TGCGCCAGCAGCTTGGCGACCGCTAGCTCCTACAATGAGCAGTTCTTC.

Comments on this clone: One end of the junction varies from germline; a read error may be responsible. This chain's CDR3 is CASREDNRGRNYGYTF. The CDR3 DNA sequence: TGTGCCAGCAGAGAAGACAACAGGGGAAGGAACTATGGCTACACCTTC. The V gene is TRBV6-1, the J gene TRBJ1-2, with 7 bases matching TRBD1. Germline lookup yields CDR1 MNHNS and CDR2 SASEGT. The CDR3 totals 16 residues.